The T cell receptor beta chain under discussion was sequenced for a study of a mutant IDH1 vaccine in newly diagnosed glioma. Whole-study context: Those enrolled had earlier been treated with radiotherapy, temozolomide, or both, mostly both. It was at week 35 that visit V12 occurred, and at week 47 that visit V13 did.

Comment on this clone: Its antigen is unidentified.

TCRdb's copy holds only in-frame clones and misses some; the assay was immunoSEQ multiplex PCR. The profile covers about 48,000 clones, with around 80% appearing a single time and more than 6.5% taken by the ten largest. Study outcomes and limitations: It seemed that pseudoprogression was not linked to changes in the top peripheral T cell clonotypes.

This CDR3 region has 12 residues. Trimming cost V 5 bases and J 12 bases, with 13 bases left between them. Regarding time point: week 35, safety follow-up. Topical imiquimod accompanied each vaccine dose, which consisted of 300 ug of mutant IDH1 20-mer peptide. Patients came in for eight vaccinations, in weeks 1, 3, 5, 7, 11, 15, 19 and 23. This clonotype originated in a man aged 40-49 years with glioma. The material was PBMCs, obtained from a glioma patient whose treatment included an IDH1 peptide vaccine. V gene TRBV23-1 combines with J gene TRBJ2-2, with a weak D call TRBD1 (6 bases). TRBV23-1 is identified as an open reading frame with a role that is uncertain. For the CDR3, the DNA is TGCGCCAGCAGTTCGGGACATCTTAAGCTGTTTTTT. Protein sequence: CASSSGHLKLFF.